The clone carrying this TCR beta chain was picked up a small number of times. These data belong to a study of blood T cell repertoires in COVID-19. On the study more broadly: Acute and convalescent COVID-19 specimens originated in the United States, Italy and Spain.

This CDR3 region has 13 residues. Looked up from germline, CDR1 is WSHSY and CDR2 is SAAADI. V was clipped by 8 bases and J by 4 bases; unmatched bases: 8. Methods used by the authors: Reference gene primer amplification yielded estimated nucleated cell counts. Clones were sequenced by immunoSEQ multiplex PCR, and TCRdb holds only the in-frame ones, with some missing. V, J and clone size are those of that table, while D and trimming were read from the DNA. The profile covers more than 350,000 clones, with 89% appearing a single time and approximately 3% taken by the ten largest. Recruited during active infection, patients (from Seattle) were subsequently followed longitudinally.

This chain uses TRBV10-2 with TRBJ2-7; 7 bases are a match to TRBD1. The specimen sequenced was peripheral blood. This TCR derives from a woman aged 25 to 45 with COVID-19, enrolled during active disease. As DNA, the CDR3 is TGCGCCAGCTTCGGTGGCAGGGGGTACGAGCAGTACTTC. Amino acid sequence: CASFGGRGYEQYF.